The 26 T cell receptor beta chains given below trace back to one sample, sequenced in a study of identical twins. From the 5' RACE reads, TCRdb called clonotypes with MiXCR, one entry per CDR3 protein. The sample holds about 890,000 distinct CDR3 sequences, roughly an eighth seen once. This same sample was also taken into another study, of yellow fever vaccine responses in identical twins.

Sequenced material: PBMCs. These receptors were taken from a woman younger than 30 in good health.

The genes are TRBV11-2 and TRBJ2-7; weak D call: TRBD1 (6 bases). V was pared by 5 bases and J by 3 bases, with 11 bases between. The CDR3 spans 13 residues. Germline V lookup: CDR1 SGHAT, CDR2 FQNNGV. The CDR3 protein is CASSPQGNYEQYF. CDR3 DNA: TGTGCCAGCAGCCCGCAGGGGAACTACGAGCAGTACTTC.

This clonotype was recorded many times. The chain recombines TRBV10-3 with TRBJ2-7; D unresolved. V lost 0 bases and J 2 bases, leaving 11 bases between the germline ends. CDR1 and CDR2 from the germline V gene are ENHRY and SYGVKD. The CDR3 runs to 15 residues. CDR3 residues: CAISESGGFAYEQYF. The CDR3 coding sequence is TGTGCCATCAGTGAGTCCGGCGGATTCGCCTACGAGCAGTACTTC.

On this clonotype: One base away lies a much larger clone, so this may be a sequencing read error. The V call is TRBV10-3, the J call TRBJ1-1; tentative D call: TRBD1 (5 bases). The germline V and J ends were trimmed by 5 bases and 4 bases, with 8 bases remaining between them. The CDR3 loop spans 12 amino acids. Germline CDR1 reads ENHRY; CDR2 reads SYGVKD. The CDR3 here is CAISPGTTEAFF. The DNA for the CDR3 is TGTGCCATCAGTCCAGGGACCACTGAAGCTTTCTTT.

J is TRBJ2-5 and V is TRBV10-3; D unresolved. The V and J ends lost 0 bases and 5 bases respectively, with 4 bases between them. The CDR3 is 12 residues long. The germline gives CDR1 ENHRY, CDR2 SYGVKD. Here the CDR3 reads CAISESPETQYF. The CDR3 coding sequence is TGTGCCATCAGTGAGTCGCCGGAGACCCAGTACTTC.

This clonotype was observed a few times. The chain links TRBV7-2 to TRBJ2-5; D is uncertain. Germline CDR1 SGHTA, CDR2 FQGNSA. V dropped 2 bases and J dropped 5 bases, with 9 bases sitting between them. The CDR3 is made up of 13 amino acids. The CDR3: CASSLNDGETQYF. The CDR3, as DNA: TGTGCCAGCAGCTTAAACGACGGGGAGACCCAGTACTTC. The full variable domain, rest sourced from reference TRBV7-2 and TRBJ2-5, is GAGVSQSPSNKVTEKGKDVELRCDPISGHTALYWYRQSLGQGLEFLIYFQGNSAPDKSGLPSDRFSAERTGGSVSTLTIQRTQQEDSAVYLCASSLNDGETQYFGPGTRLLVL.

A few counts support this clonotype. CDR3 amino acids: CASSQGSVVTYNEQFF. The CDR3, as DNA: TGTGCCAGCAGCCAAGGTTCTGTGGTAACCTACAATGAGCAGTTCTTC. The V gene is TRBV4-2, the J gene TRBJ2-1; D remains unclear. CDR1 and CDR2 (germline): LGHNA, YNFKEQ. The CDR3 sequence is 16 residues long. V gave up 1 base and J gave up 2 bases, with 12 bases separating them.

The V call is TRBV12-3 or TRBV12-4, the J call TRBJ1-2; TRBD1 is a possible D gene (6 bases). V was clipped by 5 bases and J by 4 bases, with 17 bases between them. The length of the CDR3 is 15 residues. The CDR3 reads CASSMNRETGYGYTF. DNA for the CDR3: TGTGCCAGCAGTATGAACAGGGAAACTGGCTATGGCTACACCTTC.

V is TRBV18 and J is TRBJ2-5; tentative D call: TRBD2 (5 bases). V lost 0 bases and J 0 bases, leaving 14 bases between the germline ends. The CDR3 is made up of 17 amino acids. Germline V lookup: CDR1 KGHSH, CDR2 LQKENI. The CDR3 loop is CASSPPEVALNQETQYF. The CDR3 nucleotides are TGTGCCAGCTCACCACCGGAGGTAGCCTTAAACCAAGAGACCCAGTACTTC.

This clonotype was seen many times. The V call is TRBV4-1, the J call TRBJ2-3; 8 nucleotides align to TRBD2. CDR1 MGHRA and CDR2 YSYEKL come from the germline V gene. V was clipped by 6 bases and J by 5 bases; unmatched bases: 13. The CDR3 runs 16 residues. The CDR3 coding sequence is TGCGCCAGCAGATATGAACCGGGACTAGTTGTAGATACGCAGTATTTT. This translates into CASRYEPGLVVDTQYF.

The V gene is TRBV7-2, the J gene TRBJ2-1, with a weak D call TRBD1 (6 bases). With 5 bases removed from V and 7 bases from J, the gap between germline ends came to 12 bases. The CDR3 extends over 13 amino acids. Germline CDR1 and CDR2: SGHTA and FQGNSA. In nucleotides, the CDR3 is TGTGCCAGCAGCCCCGACAGGTTGAATGAGCAGTTCTTC. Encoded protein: CASSPDRLNEQFF.

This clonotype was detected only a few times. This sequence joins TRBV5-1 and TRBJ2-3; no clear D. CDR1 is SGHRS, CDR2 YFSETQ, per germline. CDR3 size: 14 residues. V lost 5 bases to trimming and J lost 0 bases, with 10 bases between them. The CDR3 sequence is CASSRAISTDTQYF. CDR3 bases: TGCGCCAGCAGTAGGGCGATTAGCACAGATACGCAGTATTTT.

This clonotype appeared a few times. CDR3 residues: CASKISGSDEQFF. CDR3 in DNA: TGTGCCAGCAAGATTAGCGGGAGCGATGAGCAGTTCTTC. V and J are TRBV12-3 or TRBV12-4 and TRBJ2-1; 9 nucleotides align to TRBD2. The junction had 6 bases not matched to a gene; V was cut back by 7 bases and J by 8 bases. CDR3 length equals 13 residues.

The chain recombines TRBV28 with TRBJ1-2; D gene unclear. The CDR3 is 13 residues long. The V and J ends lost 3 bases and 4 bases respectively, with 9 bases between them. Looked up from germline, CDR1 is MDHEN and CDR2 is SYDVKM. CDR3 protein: CASSFWQTYGYTF. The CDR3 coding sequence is TGTGCCAGCAGTTTTTGGCAGACCTATGGCTACACCTTC.

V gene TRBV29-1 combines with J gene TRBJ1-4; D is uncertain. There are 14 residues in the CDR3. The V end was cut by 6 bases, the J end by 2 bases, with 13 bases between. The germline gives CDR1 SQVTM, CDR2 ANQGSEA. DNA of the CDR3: TGCAGCGTCACAGCGGAGGTGACTAATGAAAAACTGTTTTTT. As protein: CSVTAEVTNEKLFF. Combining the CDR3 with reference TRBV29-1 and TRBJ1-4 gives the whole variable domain SAVISQKPSRDICQRGTSLTIQCQVDSQVTMMFWYRQQPGQSLTLIATANQGSEATYESGFVIDKFPISRPNLTFSTLTVSNMSPEDSSIYLCSVTAEVTNEKLFFGSGTQLSVL.

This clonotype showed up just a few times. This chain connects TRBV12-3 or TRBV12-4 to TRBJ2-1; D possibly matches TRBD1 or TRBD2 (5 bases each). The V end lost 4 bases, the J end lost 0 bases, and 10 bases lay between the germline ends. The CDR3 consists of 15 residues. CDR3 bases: TGTGCCAGCAGTTCTGAGGGGCGCTCCTACAATGAGCAGTTCTTC. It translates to CASSSEGRSYNEQFF.

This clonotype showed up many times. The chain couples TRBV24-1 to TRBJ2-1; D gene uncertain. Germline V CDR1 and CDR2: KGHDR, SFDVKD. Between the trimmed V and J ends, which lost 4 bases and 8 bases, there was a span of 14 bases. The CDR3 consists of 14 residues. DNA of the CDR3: TGTGCCACCAGTGACAGCCCCATAGTAGATGAGCAGTTCTTC. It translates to CATSDSPIVDEQFF.

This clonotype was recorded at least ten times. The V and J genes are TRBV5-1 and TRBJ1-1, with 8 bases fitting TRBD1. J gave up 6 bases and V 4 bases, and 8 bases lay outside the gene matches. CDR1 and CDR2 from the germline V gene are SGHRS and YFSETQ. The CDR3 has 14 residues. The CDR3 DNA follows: TGCGCCAGCAGCCCTCCGACAGGGGCTTCTGAAGCTTTCTTT. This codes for CASSPPTGASEAFF.

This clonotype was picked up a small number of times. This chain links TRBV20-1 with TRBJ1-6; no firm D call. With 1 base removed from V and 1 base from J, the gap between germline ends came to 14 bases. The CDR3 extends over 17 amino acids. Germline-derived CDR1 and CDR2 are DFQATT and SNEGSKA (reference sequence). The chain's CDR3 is CSARVETWVSYNSPLHF. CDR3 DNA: TGCAGTGCTAGAGTCGAGACCTGGGTTTCCTATAATTCACCCCTCCACTTT.

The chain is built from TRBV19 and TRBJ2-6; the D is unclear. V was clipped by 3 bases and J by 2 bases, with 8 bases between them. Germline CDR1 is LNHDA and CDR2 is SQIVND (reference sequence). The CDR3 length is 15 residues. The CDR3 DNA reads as TGTGCCAGTAGTATTGGTGCAGCTGGGGCCAACGTCCTGACTTTC. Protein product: CASSIGAAGANVLTF.

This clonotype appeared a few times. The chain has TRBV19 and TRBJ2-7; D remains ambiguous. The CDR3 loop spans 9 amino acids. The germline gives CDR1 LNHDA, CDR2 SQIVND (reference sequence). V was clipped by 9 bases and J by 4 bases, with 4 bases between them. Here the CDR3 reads CASKYEQYF. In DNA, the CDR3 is TGTGCCAGCAAGTACGAGCAGTACTTC.

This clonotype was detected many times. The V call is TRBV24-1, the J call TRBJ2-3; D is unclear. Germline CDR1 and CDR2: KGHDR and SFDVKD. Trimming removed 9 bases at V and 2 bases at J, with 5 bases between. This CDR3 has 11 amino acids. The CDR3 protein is CATGFTDTQYF. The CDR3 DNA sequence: TGTGCCACCGGCTTCACAGATACGCAGTATTTT.

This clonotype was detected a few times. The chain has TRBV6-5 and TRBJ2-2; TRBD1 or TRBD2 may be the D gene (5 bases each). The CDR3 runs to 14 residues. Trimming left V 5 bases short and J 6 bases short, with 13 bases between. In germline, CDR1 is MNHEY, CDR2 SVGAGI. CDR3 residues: CASSHGAGPGELFF. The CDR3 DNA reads TGTGCCAGCAGTCACGGGGCCGGGCCCGGGGAGCTGTTTTTT.

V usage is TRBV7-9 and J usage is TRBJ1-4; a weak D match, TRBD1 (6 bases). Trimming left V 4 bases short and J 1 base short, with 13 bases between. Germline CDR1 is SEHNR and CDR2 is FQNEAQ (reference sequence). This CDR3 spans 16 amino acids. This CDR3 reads CASSYTGLGTNEKLFF. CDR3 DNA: TGTGCCAGCAGCTATACAGGGTTGGGAACTAATGAAAAACTGTTTTTT.

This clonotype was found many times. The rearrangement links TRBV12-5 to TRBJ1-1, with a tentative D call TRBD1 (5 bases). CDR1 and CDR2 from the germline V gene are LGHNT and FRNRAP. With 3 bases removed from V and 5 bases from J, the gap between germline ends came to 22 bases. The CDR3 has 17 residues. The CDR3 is CASGFPPQDIVGTEAFF. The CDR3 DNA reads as TGTGCTAGTGGTTTCCCCCCTCAGGACATCGTGGGAACTGAAGCTTTCTTT.

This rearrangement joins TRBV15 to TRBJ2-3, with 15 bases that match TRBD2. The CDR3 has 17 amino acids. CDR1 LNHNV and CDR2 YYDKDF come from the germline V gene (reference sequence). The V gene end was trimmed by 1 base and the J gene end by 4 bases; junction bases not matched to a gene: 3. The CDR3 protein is CATSRGTSGGGADTQYF. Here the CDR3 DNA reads TGTGCCACCAGCAGAGGGACTAGCGGGGGGGGAGCAGATACGCAGTATTTT. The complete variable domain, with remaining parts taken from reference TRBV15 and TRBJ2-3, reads DAMVIQNPRYQVTQFGKPVTLSCSQTLNHNVMYWYQQKSSQAPKLLFHYYDKDFNNEADTPDNFQSRRPNTSFCFLDIRSPGLGDTAMYLCATSRGTSGGGADTQYFGPGTRLTVL.

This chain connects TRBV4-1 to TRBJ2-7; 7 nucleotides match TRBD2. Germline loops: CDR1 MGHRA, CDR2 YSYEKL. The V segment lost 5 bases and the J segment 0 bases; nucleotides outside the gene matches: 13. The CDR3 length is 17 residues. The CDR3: CASSLQALGGSSYEQYF. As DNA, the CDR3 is TGCGCCAGCAGCTTACAAGCCCTTGGCGGGAGCTCCTACGAGCAGTACTTC.